This is a list of T cell receptor beta chains from one sample in a study of post-analysis software for immune sequencing data. MiXCR was run by TCRdb on the PCR reads, yielding one entry per CDR3 protein. The sample gives roughly 400,000 distinct CDR3 sequences, more than 30% of which show up once; approximately 7.1% is in the top ten. Specimen: blood. Every receptor here comes from a girl aged 2 to 9 with multiple sclerosis. Both conserved end residues are part of each CDR3. The D gene is left open where the match is weak. Not all rows give a size; the values are once, few, many and, for expanded clones, a class.

abundance: -; j_gene: TRBJ2-6; d_gene: -; v_gene: TRBV2; CDR3aa: CASSVLDSSGANVLTF; CDR3nt: TGTGCCAGCAGTGTGCTGGACAGCTCTGGGGCCAACGTCCTGACTTTC
abundance: once; j_gene: TRBJ2-3; d_gene: TRBD1; v_gene: TRBV18; CDR3aa: CASSPGAGGATDTQYF; CDR3nt: TGTGCCAGCTCACCAGGGGCAGGGGGAGCTACAGATACGCAGTATTTT
abundance: few; j_gene: TRBJ2-2; d_gene: TRBD2; v_gene: TRBV27; CDR3aa: CASSLFSGGSTGELFF; CDR3nt: TGTGCCAGCAGTTTATTTTCCGGGGGGTCCACCGGGGAGCTGTTTTTT
abundance: -; j_gene: TRBJ1-5; d_gene: -; v_gene: TRBV18; CDR3aa: CASPFWGALDSNQPQHF; CDR3nt: TGTGCCAGCCCTTTTTGGGGGGCTCTCGATAGCAATCAGCCCCAGCATTTT
abundance: few; j_gene: TRBJ2-1; d_gene: -; v_gene: TRBV15; CDR3aa: CATVSGESLRSYNEQFF; CDR3nt: TGTGCCACCGTTAGCGGAGAGTCCCTCCGCTCCTACAATGAGCAGTTCTTC
abundance: -; j_gene: TRBJ1-5; d_gene: TRBD1; v_gene: TRBV15; CDR3aa: CAASPTDRVGDQPQHF; CDR3nt: TGTGCCGCCAGCCCAACAGACAGGGTGGGTGATCAGCCCCAGCATTTT
abundance: -; j_gene: TRBJ2-5; d_gene: -; v_gene: TRBV7-2; CDR3aa: CASRNSLGRQETQYF; CDR3nt: TGTGCCAGCAGGAATTCCCTAGGGCGCCAAGAGACCCAGTACTTC
abundance: -; j_gene: TRBJ1-2; d_gene: TRBD1; v_gene: TRBV7-2; CDR3aa: CASSFLQGVGYTF; CDR3nt: TGTGCCAGCAGCTTCCTACAGGGGGTCGGCTACACCTTC
abundance: -; j_gene: TRBJ2-3; d_gene: TRBD1; v_gene: TRBV28; CDR3aa: CASSTRQGFSTDTQYF; CDR3nt: TGTGCCAGCAGTACTAGACAGGGGTTCAGCACAGATACGCAGTATTTT
abundance: -; j_gene: TRBJ1-2; d_gene: TRBD1; v_gene: TRBV5-1; CDR3aa: CASSGQGARDGYTF; CDR3nt: TGCGCCAGCAGCGGCCAGGGGGCTCGCGATGGCTACACCTTC
abundance: -; j_gene: TRBJ1-1; d_gene: TRBD1; v_gene: TRBV20-1; CDR3aa: CSARFQGAFGTEAFF; CDR3nt: TGCAGTGCTAGGTTTCAGGGGGCTTTTGGGACTGAAGCTTTCTTT
abundance: -; j_gene: TRBJ2-5; d_gene: -; v_gene: TRBV7-9; CDR3aa: CASSSLGIGGNEQYF; CDR3nt: TGTGCCAGCAGCTCCCTTGGAATAGGGGGGAATGAGCAGTACTTC
abundance: few; j_gene: TRBJ2-7; d_gene: -; v_gene: TRBV11-2; CDR3aa: CASSRPGQSYEQYF; CDR3nt: TGTGCCAGCAGCCGACCAGGACAGAGCTACGAGCAGTACTTC